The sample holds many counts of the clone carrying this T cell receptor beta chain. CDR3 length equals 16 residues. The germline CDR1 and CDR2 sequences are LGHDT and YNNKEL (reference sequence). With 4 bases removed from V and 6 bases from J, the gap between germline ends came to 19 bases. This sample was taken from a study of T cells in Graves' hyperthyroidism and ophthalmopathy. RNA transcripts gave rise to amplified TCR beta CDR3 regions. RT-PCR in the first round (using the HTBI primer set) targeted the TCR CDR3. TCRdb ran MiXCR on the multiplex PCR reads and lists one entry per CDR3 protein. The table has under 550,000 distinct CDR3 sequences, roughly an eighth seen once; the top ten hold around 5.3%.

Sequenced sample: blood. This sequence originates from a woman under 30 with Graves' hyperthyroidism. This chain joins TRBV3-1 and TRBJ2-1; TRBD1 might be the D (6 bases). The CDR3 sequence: CASSPAPEAGANEQFF. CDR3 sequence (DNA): TGTGCCAGCAGCCCCGCCCCTGAGGCAGGGGCCAATGAGCAGTTCTTC.